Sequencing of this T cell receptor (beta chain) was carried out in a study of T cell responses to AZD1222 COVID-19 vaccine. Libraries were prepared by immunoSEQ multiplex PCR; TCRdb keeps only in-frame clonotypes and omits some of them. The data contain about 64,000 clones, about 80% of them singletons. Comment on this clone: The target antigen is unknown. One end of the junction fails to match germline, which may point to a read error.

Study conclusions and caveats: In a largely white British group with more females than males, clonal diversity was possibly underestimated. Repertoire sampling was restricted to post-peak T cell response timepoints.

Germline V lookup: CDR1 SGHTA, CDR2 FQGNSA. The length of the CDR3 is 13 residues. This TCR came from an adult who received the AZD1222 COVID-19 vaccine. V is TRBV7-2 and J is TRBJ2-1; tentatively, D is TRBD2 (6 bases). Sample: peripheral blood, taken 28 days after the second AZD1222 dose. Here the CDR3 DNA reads TGTGCCAGCAGCTTAGGCTCCAGTCTAGGGAGGATCTTC. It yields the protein CASSLGSSLGRIF.